Presented here are 17 T cell receptor beta chains from one specimen sequenced in a study of cytomegalovirus exposure and HLA in healthy donors. In the PCR, 60 Vbeta and 13 Jbeta primers were used. Here immunoSEQ multiplex PCR was the method, and the copy in TCRdb shows in-frame clones only, minus some. The sample holds about 210,000 clones; under 85% are singletons and the top ten take about a tenth. Sequences were obtained from PBMCs. These receptor sequences come from a woman between 45 and 60 years old in good health and CMV-seropositive.

A single count supports this clone. The V gene is TRBV9, the J gene TRBJ1-1, with 8 bases that match TRBD1. The CDR3 sequence is 16 residues long. Germline assignment: CDR1 SGDLS and CDR2 YYNGEE. Trimming at V came to 6 bases and at J to 0 bases, leaving 10 bases not matched to a gene. CDR3 nucleotide sequence: TGTGCCAGCAACAGCGTAGGACAGGGCATGAACACTGAAGCTTTCTTT. Translated, it gives CASNSVGQGMNTEAFF.

J is TRBJ2-1 and V is TRBV7-6; D possibly corresponds to TRBD2 (7 bases). Germline assignment: CDR1 SGHVS and CDR2 FNYEAQ. This CDR3 comprises 13 residues. Trimming stripped 6 bases from V and 6 bases from J, with 12 bases between. DNA for the CDR3: TGTGCCAGCAGGGGGGGGGCGGGCAATGAGCAGTTCTTC. Translated: CASRGGAGNEQFF.

The chain combines TRBV14 with TRBJ2-1, with TRBD2 as a possible D gene (7 bases). The CDR3 is made up of 15 amino acids. The V gene's germline CDR1 is SGHDN and CDR2 FVKESK. V lost 4 bases and J 12 bases, leaving 22 bases between the germline ends. The CDR3 nucleotides read TGTGCCAGCAGCCGCCGGGGGGCAGGGCTCCTGGGGCAGTTCTTC. Amino acids: CASSRRGAGLLGQFF.

This clone was observed a handful of times. The V gene is TRBV4-3, the J gene TRBJ2-1; 7 bases fit TRBD1. CDR1 and CDR2 (germline): LGHNA, YSLEER. V was clipped by 0 bases and J by 2 bases; unmatched bases: 1. CDR3 length equals 15 residues. For the CDR3, the DNA is TGCGCCAGCAGCCAAGACAGGGGGACCTACAATGAGCAGTTCTTC. Amino acid sequence: CASSQDRGTYNEQFF.

This chain links TRBV27 with TRBJ1-6; 9 nucleotides align to TRBD1. The CDR3 consists of 15 residues. Germline-derived CDR1 and CDR2 are MNHEY and SMNVEV (reference sequence). Trimming removed 6 bases from V and 3 bases from J; junction bases left unmatched: 3. The CDR3 protein is CASRGQGDYNSPLHF. DNA for the CDR3: TGTGCCAGCAGGGGACAGGGAGACTATAATTCACCCCTCCACTTT.

The J gene is TRBJ1-1, the V gene TRBV11-1; 7 bases align to TRBD1. Germline trimming cut 1 base from V and 4 bases from J; bases unmatched to any gene: 3. The CDR3 extends over 14 amino acids. Germline CDR1 and CDR2: SGHAT and FQDESV (reference sequence). The CDR3 spells CASSLEGAGTEAFF. The CDR3 DNA follows: TGTGCCAGCAGCTTAGAGGGGGCCGGCACTGAAGCTTTCTTT.

The chain carries TRBV5-6 and TRBJ2-3; D possibly corresponds to TRBD2 (5 bases). The CDR3 consists of 15 residues. Germline lookup yields CDR1 SGHDT and CDR2 YYEEEE. With 0 bases removed from V and 6 bases from J, the gap between germline ends came to 14 bases. CDR3 bases: TGTGCCAGCAGCTTGGAGCCTAGCTACTCCGATACGCAGTATTTT. Its protein product is CASSLEPSYSDTQYF.

The chain recombines TRBV9 with TRBJ1-4, with D tentatively TRBD1 (6 bases). Trimming left V 0 bases short and J 6 bases short, with 9 bases between. Per germline, CDR1 SGDLS and CDR2 YYNGEE. There are 14 residues in the CDR3. As DNA, the CDR3 is TGTGCCAGCAGCGTAGAGGCAGGGGATGAAAAACTGTTTTTT. Its translation: CASSVEAGDEKLFF.

This sequence joins TRBV29-1 and TRBJ1-1; D perhaps matches TRBD1 (6 bases). From germline, CDR1 is SQVTM and CDR2 ANQGSEA. The CDR3 runs 14 residues. Trimming took off 4 bases at V and 1 base at J, with 13 bases between the two ends. CDR3 sequence reads: CSVGDRGANTEAFF. As DNA, the CDR3 is TGCAGCGTTGGGGATCGGGGGGCGAACACTGAAGCTTTCTTT.

This chain connects TRBV6-1 to TRBJ1-2; 9 bases are a match to TRBD1. V trimming: 0 bases; J trimming: 4 bases; junction bases outside the gene matches: 6. The CDR3 loop spans 16 amino acids. Germline V gives CDR1 MNHNS, CDR2 SASEGT. This chain's CDR3 is CASSEAPDRGGYGYTF. CDR3 nucleotides: TGTGCCAGCAGTGAAGCGCCGGACAGGGGAGGCTATGGCTACACCTTC.

The J gene is TRBJ1-1, the V gene TRBV18; D gene ambiguous. Germline V gene lookup returns CDR1 KGHSH and CDR2 LQKENI. The CDR3 loop spans 14 amino acids. The V end was cut by 4 bases, the J end by 6 bases, with 15 bases between. The CDR3: CASSRREGSPEAFF. In DNA form, the CDR3 reads TGTGCCAGCTCACGCCGAGAGGGTTCCCCTGAAGCTTTCTTT. The full variable domain, with the rest looked up from reference TRBV18 and TRBJ1-1, is NAGVMQNPRHLVRRRGQEARLRCSPMKGHSHVYWYRQLPEEGLKFMVYLQKENIIDESGMPKERFSAEFPKEGPSILRIQQVVRGDSAAYFCASSRREGSPEAFFGQGTRLTVV.

V gene TRBV29-1 combines with J gene TRBJ1-1; D possibly corresponds to TRBD1 (6 bases). Germline V gene data show CDR1 as SQVTM and CDR2 as ANQGSEA. The CDR3 has 13 amino acids. The germline V and J ends were trimmed by 8 bases and 5 bases, with 18 bases remaining between them. The CDR3 is CSSRGGERTEAFF. CDR3 DNA: TGCAGCTCTAGGGGGGGCGAGAGAACTGAAGCTTTCTTT.

The chain has TRBV5-6 and TRBJ2-5; D perhaps matches TRBD2 (5 bases). Germline V lookup: CDR1 SGHDT, CDR2 YYEEEE. The CDR3 has 14 residues. Trimming pared 1 base from V and 5 bases from J, leaving 12 bases between. In nucleotides, the CDR3 is TGTGCCAGCAGCTTGATCGCGGGTAGGGAGACCCAGTACTTC. It translates to CASSLIAGRETQYF.

The rearrangement joins TRBV18 to TRBJ2-3; 7 positions match TRBD1. Germline V gives CDR1 KGHSH, CDR2 LQKENI. Trimming took 2 bases from V and 5 from J; bases not matched to a gene: 4. The CDR3 sequence is 14 residues long. The CDR3 sequence: CASSPTGAGDTQYF. CDR3 DNA sequence: TGTGCCAGCTCACCAACAGGGGCCGGAGATACGCAGTATTTT.

The chain uses TRBV7-3 and TRBJ2-6, with 7 bases matching TRBD2. With V trimmed by 5 bases and J by 0 bases, 7 bases remained unmatched. Germline V CDR1 and CDR2: SGHTA, FQGTGA. The CDR3 has 17 amino acids. CDR3 sequence: CASSPFGGTSGANVLTF. In nucleotides, the CDR3 is TGTGCCAGCAGCCCTTTCGGGGGGACCTCTGGGGCCAACGTCCTGACTTTC. Variable domain in full (rest from reference TRBV7-3 and TRBJ2-6): GAGVSQTPSNKVTEKGKYVELRCDPISGHTALYWYRQSLGQGPEFLIYFQGTGAADDSGLPNDRFFAVRPEGSVSTLKIQRTERGDSAVYLCASSPFGGTSGANVLTFGAGSRLTVL.

This chain joins TRBV6-4 and TRBJ1-2, with D possibly being TRBD1 (5 bases). Germline V lookup: CDR1 MRHNA, CDR2 SNTAGT. The length of the CDR3 is 16 residues. V lost 0 bases to trimming and J lost 4 bases, with 15 bases between them. Here the CDR3 DNA reads TGTGCCAGCAGTGACTCGTTTCGGAGGGGAACCTATGGCTACACCTTC. Protein product: CASSDSFRRGTYGYTF.

V and J are TRBV19 and TRBJ1-5, with D tentatively TRBD1 (6 bases). The CDR3 covers 15 residues. The ends were cut back, 5 bases at V and 2 bases at J, with 13 bases in the middle. The germline CDR1 and CDR2 sequences are LNHDA and SQIVND (reference sequence). The CDR3 coding sequence is TGTGCCAGTAGTTCAGATCCAGGGGGCAATCAGCCCCAGCATTTT. This translates into CASSSDPGGNQPQHF. Based on the CDR3 plus reference TRBV19 and TRBJ1-5, the full variable domain is DGGITQSPKYLFRKEGQNVTLSCEQNLNHDAMYWYRQDPGQGLRLIYYSQIVNDFQKGDIAEGYSVSREKKESFPLTVTSAQKNPTAFYLCASSSDPGGNQPQHFGDGTRLSIL.